This T cell receptor (beta chain) derives from a study of blood T cell repertoires in COVID-19. About the research overall: Sources were T cells, B-cell-depleted T cells, or PBMCs; the material itself was cDNA or gDNA.

V lost 0 bases and J lost 4, with 19 bases in between. This CDR3 has 18 residues. CDR1 is LGHNA and CDR2 is YSLEER in the germline V gene. In the study's own analysis: Researchers report that nucleated cell counts were estimated from reference gene primer amplification. Here immunoSEQ multiplex PCR was the method, and the copy in TCRdb shows in-frame clones only, minus some. D and trimming come from the DNA, and the V and J calls and clone size come from that table. The sample consists of roughly 82,000 clones, more than 75% of them appearing once. The chain has TRBV4-3 and TRBJ2-1; D perhaps matches TRBD2 (6 bases). This sequence was found in a man aged 55-75 years with acute or convalescent COVID-19. Source material: peripheral blood. CDR3 sequence reads: CASSQDRGLAGSYNEQFF. The DNA of the CDR3 is TGCGCCAGCAGCCAAGATCGGGGGTTGGCGGGGAGTTACAATGAGCAGTTCTTC.